This TCR beta chain was recorded in a study of blood T cell repertoires in COVID-19 (dated by TCRdb to the early 2020s). About the full investigation: Collaborator samples came from the United States, Italy and Spain and covered acute and convalescent phases of COVID-19. The prospective study material was composed of cDNA or gDNA derived from T cells, B-cell-depleted T cells, or PBMCs. The repertoires were released in a freely available public database intended as a resource for research on the immune response to SARS-CoV-2. The samples were drawn from two sources: the first 160 participants of the ongoing ImmuneRACE study, and fewer than 1,500 subjects contributed by 6 global collaborators. Subjects who had been exposed to COVID-19, were actively infected with it, or had recovered from it provided the deeply sampled blood TCRbeta repertoires that made up the dataset. HLA class I and class II types, where available, came from metadata supplied by the sample provider rather than from assay-based typing. Nearly every sample came with metadata listing a de-identified subject ID, COVID-19 status, age in years and sex. Study-wide conclusions, independent of this receptor: The quantity of clinical and demographic metadata differed by source and by participant and was supplied without curation.

Its CDR3 holds 12 amino acids, cysteine through phenylalanine. CDR3 DNA only is kept here, 36 bases in frame from base 1. Trimming at the junction amounts to 2 bases on V and 9 bases on J, and the germline ends lie 10 bases apart. TCRbeta CDR3 regions were amplified from genomic DNA by means of the immunoSEQ Assay, a bias-controlled multiplex PCR. The original pipeline was this. The number of nucleated cells in each sample was estimated by amplification of reference gene primers within the assay. To quantify the absolute abundance of each unique TCRbeta CDR3 rearrangement, sequence reads were collapsed and filtered. Productive Simpson clonality was computed per sample as the square root of Simpson's diversity index over productive rearrangements. Drawn from immuneACCESS, this table holds only the in-frame rearrangements with V and J called that TCRdb kept. Clones are partly lost; checked studies trace under half to an unresolved V gene and leave the rest unexplained. V, J and clone size are taken as reported in that table, and D and trimming were inferred from the DNA itself. Counted in this sample were fewer than 200,000 clones; around four fifths of them appeared once. The top ten constitute 4.4% of the sample.

This clone was counted only a few times. Its antigen is unknown. Base-call qualities are not available, and no considerably larger clone is one nucleotide away. In the prospective study, participants were roughly 18 to 89 years old, resided in about 25 geographic areas of the United States, and were enrolled through a virtual design. To assign participants to cohorts, the prospective study relied on clinical history that participants themselves reported in a screening survey and a study questionnaire. For ImmuneRACE Cohort 3, a participant was defined as recovered based on two consecutive negative NP/OP PCR tests, clearance by a healthcare professional, or resolution of symptoms. In the prospective study, whole blood, serum and a nasopharyngeal or oropharyngeal swab were collected from each participant by mobile phlebotomists. Additional blood draws and questionnaires over an approximately two-month period could optionally be provided by prospective study participants. Before DNA extraction, blood samples from the prospective study were shipped at room temperature or frozen.

The receptor comes from a woman aged 45 to 65 who had recovered from COVID-19. The V gene is TRBV12-3 or TRBV12-4 and the J gene is TRBJ2-5, and the D gene may be TRBD2, 5 bases matching. Sequencing was performed on PBMCs or T cells enriched from blood (not recorded which). CDR3 loop: CASSLPRAAQYF. The nucleotide sequence is TGTGCCAGCAGTTTACCGAGAGCGGCCCAGTACTTC.